This entry concerns a single T cell receptor beta chain. The target antigen is unknown. Primers for the PCR totalled 60 Vbeta and 13 Jbeta. Profiling relied on immunoSEQ multiplex PCR, and the TCRdb table lists in-frame clones only, not all of them. The sample lists tens of thousands of clones, approximately 84% seen once, with about 1.2% in the top ten. The germline V gene encodes CDR1 MDHEN and CDR2 SYDVKM. This CDR3 is 14 amino acids long. V was clipped by 6 bases and J by 9 bases, with 21 bases between them. This record comes from a study of cytomegalovirus exposure and HLA in healthy donors. Overall study findings and caveats: What was likely a sequencing artifact was a cluster of highly shared sequence variants. Immune exposure data for these donors was limited to CMV serostatus.

The clonotype comes from a girl aged 2 to 9 in good health and CMV-seropositive. This chain uses TRBV28 with TRBJ2-7, with D maybe TRBD1 (6 bases). The sample was PBMCs. This chain's CDR3 is CASSTDGQSSRQYF. Here the CDR3 DNA reads TGTGCCAGCAGCACCGACGGACAGTCCAGCAGGCAGTACTTC.